These T cell receptor beta chains were read from a single sample in a study of immune cell composition in non-small cell lung cancer. TCRdb's table, derived via immunoSEQ multiplex PCR, lists solely in-frame clones and lacks some. The sample has nearly 7,000 clones; 60% to 75% are singletons. Input material: lung tumor tissue. All receptors come from a human donor with non-small cell lung cancer. CDR3s leave out the opening cysteine and the closing phenylalanine or tryptophan. The order of the fields is CDR3 protein, J gene, clone size, V gene. Where a row states a size, it is once, few, many or the class of an expanded clone; other rows omit it.

cdr3_aa: ASSLDRGYTEAF
j_call: TRBJ1-1
clone_size: .
v_call: TRBV7-8

cdr3_aa: ASSHRTGTGYT
j_call: TRBJ1-2
clone_size: .
v_call: TRBV7-8

cdr3_aa: ASSPRVRGAGNTIY
j_call: TRBJ1-3
clone_size: .
v_call: TRBV7-9

cdr3_aa: ASSITNGRGDQPQH
j_call: TRBJ1-5
clone_size: .
v_call: TRBV19

cdr3_aa: ASSQEDRGKVADTEAF
j_call: TRBJ1-1
clone_size: .
v_call: TRBV4-1

cdr3_aa: ASSSSDRGYQETQY
j_call: TRBJ2-5
clone_size: once
v_call: TRBV7-9

cdr3_aa: ASSPARGSYGYT
j_call: TRBJ1-2
clone_size: .
v_call: TRBV2

cdr3_aa: ASSHWTGSGTEAF
j_call: TRBJ1-1
clone_size: .
v_call: TRBV11-2

cdr3_aa: ASSKQQGLYEQY
j_call: TRBJ2-7
clone_size: .
v_call: TRBV27

cdr3_aa: ASSLGGAVYNEQF
j_call: TRBJ2-1
clone_size: .
v_call: TRBV5-1

cdr3_aa: ASSLAGLVPDTQY
j_call: TRBJ2-3
clone_size: .
v_call: TRBV5-1

cdr3_aa: ASSLSSGRAREQY
j_call: TRBJ2-7
clone_size: .
v_call: TRBV7-2

cdr3_aa: ASSSLPRGGGSDTQY
j_call: TRBJ2-3
clone_size: .
v_call: TRBV7-9

cdr3_aa: ASSVQGSAYNSPLH
j_call: TRBJ1-6
clone_size: few
v_call: TRBV5-1

cdr3_aa: ASSQPGQGAHNEKLF
j_call: TRBJ1-4
clone_size: .
v_call: TRBV4-1

cdr3_aa: ASSLRVAEQETQY
j_call: TRBJ2-5
clone_size: .
v_call: TRBV7-9

cdr3_aa: SVGGQGANEQF
j_call: TRBJ2-1
clone_size: .
v_call: TRBV29-1

cdr3_aa: ASSLLGQGAYGYT
j_call: TRBJ1-2
clone_size: .
v_call: TRBV27

cdr3_aa: ASSGTGDYGYT
j_call: TRBJ1-2
clone_size: .
v_call: TRBV2

cdr3_aa: ASSFPRGREWPDTQY
j_call: TRBJ2-3
clone_size: .
v_call: TRBV5-6

cdr3_aa: ASGLGLVRPYT
j_call: TRBJ1-2
clone_size: .
v_call: TRBV6-5

cdr3_aa: ASSPEDGLRKTQY
j_call: TRBJ2-5
clone_size: .
v_call: TRBV5-1

cdr3_aa: AWTPGFNTEAF
j_call: TRBJ1-1
clone_size: few
v_call: TRBV30

cdr3_aa: SVTSTDTQY
j_call: TRBJ2-3
clone_size: once
v_call: TRBV29-1

cdr3_aa: ASSSRDRGYEQY
j_call: TRBJ2-7
clone_size: .
v_call: TRBV5-4

cdr3_aa: AAGTGDSNQPQH
j_call: TRBJ1-5
clone_size: medium-sized
v_call: TRBV10-3

cdr3_aa: ASSPWTGSGTEAF
j_call: TRBJ1-1
clone_size: few
v_call: TRBV5-5

cdr3_aa: ASSGLGQGFSVYGYT
j_call: TRBJ1-2
clone_size: .
v_call: TRBV11-2

cdr3_aa: ASSTDGGGQF
j_call: TRBJ2-1
clone_size: .
v_call: TRBV6-6

cdr3_aa: ASSIDVGGGGF
j_call: TRBJ2-1
clone_size: .
v_call: TRBV19

cdr3_aa: ASTGLAGVSAGELF
j_call: TRBJ2-2
clone_size: .
v_call: TRBV5-1

cdr3_aa: ASSLEQGRNEKLF
j_call: TRBJ1-4
clone_size: .
v_call: TRBV5-5

cdr3_aa: ASSAAGGQETQY
j_call: TRBJ2-5
clone_size: few
v_call: TRBV10-1

cdr3_aa: SSAGPGLANEQF
j_call: TRBJ2-1
clone_size: .
v_call: TRBV29-1

cdr3_aa: ASSLGGSYGYT
j_call: TRBJ1-2
clone_size: .
v_call: TRBV5-6

cdr3_aa: ASSIDRDEQF
j_call: TRBJ2-1
clone_size: .
v_call: TRBV19

cdr3_aa: ASSLHPLADYNEQF
j_call: TRBJ2-1
clone_size: .
v_call: TRBV28

cdr3_aa: ASRTGTVTYGYT
j_call: TRBJ1-2
clone_size: .
v_call: TRBV6-6

cdr3_aa: ASSSYSGANVLT
j_call: TRBJ2-6
clone_size: .
v_call: TRBV5-4

cdr3_aa: ASSLGQNTEAF
j_call: TRBJ1-1
clone_size: .
v_call: TRBV11-3

cdr3_aa: ASSAPGQGAEDTQY
j_call: TRBJ2-3
clone_size: .
v_call: TRBV9

cdr3_aa: ASSVASGGNYGYT
j_call: TRBJ1-2
clone_size: once
v_call: TRBV9

cdr3_aa: ASSSPTGPGGTEAF
j_call: TRBJ1-1
clone_size: few
v_call: TRBV28

cdr3_aa: ASDPDYSNQPQH
j_call: TRBJ1-5
clone_size: .
v_call: TRBV2

cdr3_aa: ASSSNARRGASGSAQY
j_call: TRBJ2-3
clone_size: few
v_call: TRBV5-1

cdr3_aa: ASSLGYNRQETQY
j_call: TRBJ2-5
clone_size: .
v_call: TRBV5-4

cdr3_aa: ASSHPNERGGDTQY
j_call: TRBJ2-3
clone_size: once
v_call: TRBV13

cdr3_aa: ASSLAARATNSPLH
j_call: TRBJ1-6
clone_size: .
v_call: TRBV11-1

cdr3_aa: AIKSSEPPYGYT
j_call: TRBJ1-2
clone_size: few
v_call: TRBV5-4

cdr3_aa: ASSFGGGWNQPQH
j_call: TRBJ1-5
clone_size: few
v_call: TRBV7-9

cdr3_aa: ASSRTLTGFAGNTIY
j_call: TRBJ1-3
clone_size: medium-sized
v_call: TRBV18

cdr3_aa: ATSRLGTGYRTEAF
j_call: TRBJ1-1
clone_size: .
v_call: TRBV15